The 22 T cell receptor beta chains below all came from one sample that was sequenced in a study of T cells in localized non-small cell lung cancer (dated by TCRdb to 2018 to 2020). The library was made by the immunoSEQ multiplex PCR assay. As stored in TCRdb, this immuneACCESS dataset retains in-frame rearrangements with V and J assigned. A fraction of the clones does not appear; measured against another copy, unresolved V genes explain less than half of the discrepancy, and the remainder lacks a known reason. This sample is represented by thousands of clones; 25% to 35% of them were singletons. The ten most abundant clones make up around 4.8% of the sample. This material consisted of lung tumor tissue, taken before any cancer treatment. These TCRs come from a man aged 35 to 69 with stage II lung adenocarcinoma.

This chain connects TRBV28 to TRBJ1-1; 11 bases map to TRBD1. Germline CDR1 is MDHEN and CDR2 is SYDVKM. V dropped 8 bases and J dropped 1; count of bases not matched to a gene: 3. The CDR3 extends over 14 amino acids. CDR3 bases: TGTGCCAGCGGACAGGGGGCGCAGAACACTGAAGCTTTCTTT. This codes for CASGQGAQNTEAFF.

This clone was picked up one time. The V call is TRBV10-1, the J call TRBJ2-7; no definite D call. CDR1 and CDR2 from the germline V gene are WNHNN and SYGVQD (reference sequence). This CDR3 contains 11 residues. Trimming pared 5 bases from V and 0 bases from J, leaving 2 bases between. The CDR3 here is CASSSSYEQYF. The CDR3 coding sequence is TGCGCCAGCAGTTCCTCCTACGAGCAGTACTTC.

This clone showed up just a few times. The J gene is TRBJ2-2, the V gene TRBV28; D not certain. The CDR3 is made up of 16 amino acids. Germline loops: CDR1 MDHEN, CDR2 SYDVKM. V was pared by 2 bases and J by 0 bases, with 10 bases between. Here the CDR3 reads CASSLLLGANTGELFF. Written as DNA, the CDR3 is TGTGCCAGCAGTTTACTTTTAGGCGCGAACACCGGGGAGCTGTTTTTT.

The gene calls are TRBV19 and TRBJ2-4, with D tentatively TRBD1 or TRBD2 (6 bases each). Germline lookup yields CDR1 LNHDA and CDR2 SQIVND (reference sequence). The CDR3 runs 16 residues. Trimming removed 5 bases at V and 1 base at J, with 15 bases between. CDR3 amino acids: CASSPGVAGAKNIQYF. The CDR3 bases are TGTGCCAGTAGTCCAGGGGTCGCGGGGGCCAAAAACATTCAGTACTTC.

This clone was counted between two and nine times. CDR3 in DNA: TGTGCCAGTAGTATAGCACGACATACCTACGAGCAGTACTTC. This encodes CASSIARHTYEQYF. The chain has TRBV19 and TRBJ2-7; unclear D gene. The germline gives CDR1 LNHDA, CDR2 SQIVND (reference sequence). Trimming shortened V by 1 base and J by 2 bases, and 9 bases separated the two germline ends. The CDR3 has 14 amino acids.

This clone was seen a few times. The V and J genes are TRBV28 and TRBJ1-2; 8 bases align to TRBD1. J was trimmed by 2 bases and V by 6 bases; bases with no gene match: 14. The germline gives CDR1 MDHEN, CDR2 SYDVKM. The CDR3 is 17 residues long. CDR3 region: CASRGRGQGATNYGYTF. In DNA, the CDR3 is TGTGCCAGCAGGGGACGAGGGCAGGGGGCGACGAACTATGGCTACACCTTC.

CDR3 amino acids: CASSWPGASNQPQHF. In DNA form, the CDR3 reads TGTGCCAGCTCCTGGCCGGGGGCTAGCAATCAGCCCCAGCATTTT. This chain links TRBV28 with TRBJ1-5; tentatively, D is TRBD1 (6 bases). The CDR3 spans 15 residues. With 8 bases removed from V and 0 bases from J, the gap between germline ends came to 14 bases. The germline gives CDR1 MDHEN, CDR2 SYDVKM.

The V call is TRBV18, the J call TRBJ2-5, with 8 bases that match TRBD2. CDR3 length equals 15 residues. CDR1 KGHSH and CDR2 LQKENI come from the germline V gene. After removal of 1 base from V and 4 bases from J, the junction contained 5 bases not matched to a gene. The CDR3 DNA is TGTGCCAGCTCACCACGTGGGACTAGAGGAGAGACCCAGTACTTC. Translated: CASSPRGTRGETQYF.

The chain joins TRBV28 to TRBJ2-7; TRBD1 matches at 10 bases. Germline values: CDR1 MDHEN, CDR2 SYDVKM. The CDR3 runs to 14 residues. J gave up 4 bases and V 5 bases, and 5 bases lay outside the gene matches. For the CDR3, the DNA is TGTGCCAGCAGTCCCTCGGGACAGGGGTACGAGCAGTACTTC. This gives the protein CASSPSGQGYEQYF.

The chain uses TRBV12-5 and TRBJ2-3; 8 bases are a match to TRBD2. Germline CDR1 and CDR2: LGHNT and FRNRAP. This CDR3 region has 14 residues. Written as DNA, the CDR3 is TGTGCCACCATTCTTCGGGGGACTAGGGATACGCAGTATTTT. It translates to CATILRGTRDTQYF.

Sample share makes this clone medium-sized. The chain uses TRBV7-2 and TRBJ1-1; 7 positions agree with TRBD1. With 5 bases clipped from V and 1 base from J, the junction kept 1 base outside the gene matches. Germline V CDR1 and CDR2: SGHTA, FQGNSA. The CDR3 sequence is 13 residues long. The DNA of the CDR3 is TGTGCCAGCAGCCAGGGGGGGAACACTGAAGCTTTCTTT. Translating it yields CASSQGGNTEAFF.

This clone was recorded a few times. The rearrangement links TRBV6-8 to TRBJ2-2; unclear D gene. Trimming left V 7 bases short and J 2 bases short, with 11 bases between. The CDR3 covers 14 residues. Germline loops: CDR1 MNHGY, CDR2 SAAAGT. DNA of the CDR3: TGTGCCAGCACCCCTGGGCCTAACACCGGGGAGCTGTTTTTT. The encoded protein is CASTPGPNTGELFF.

The chain joins TRBV5-1 to TRBJ2-5; D unresolved. CDR3 length equals 14 residues. CDR1 and CDR2 (germline): SGHRS, YFSETQ. V lost 0 bases and J 2 bases, leaving 8 bases between the germline ends. The CDR3 DNA sequence: TGCGCCAGCAGCTTGGAGCTCCCTCAAGAGACCCAGTACTTC. As protein: CASSLELPQETQYF.

The chain recombines TRBV11-3 with TRBJ1-1; TRBD1 aligns across 7 bases. Germline V lookup: CDR1 SGHNT, CDR2 YENEEA. Unmatched junction bases numbered 11, after V lost 2 bases and J lost 5 bases. There are 16 residues in the CDR3. DNA of the CDR3: TGTGCCAGCAGCTTACGGGACAGCCCTGGGGGGACTGAAGCTTTCTTT. It encodes CASSLRDSPGGTEAFF.

There are a few counts of this clone. CDR3 sequence reads: CASSVIKNTEAFF. In DNA form, the CDR3 reads TGTGCCAGCTCAGTAATTAAGAACACTGAAGCTTTCTTT. The chain carries TRBV18 and TRBJ1-1; D unclear. From germline, CDR1 is KGHSH and CDR2 LQKENI. The CDR3 extends over 13 amino acids. The germline V and J ends were trimmed by 5 bases and 1 base, with 8 bases remaining between them. Complete variable domain (other parts from reference TRBV18 and TRBJ1-1): NAGVMQNPRHLVRRRGQEARLRCSPMKGHSHVYWYRQLPEEGLKFMVYLQKENIIDESGMPKERFSAEFPKEGPSILRIQQVVRGDSAAYFCASSVIKNTEAFFGQGTRLTVV.

The chain recombines TRBV19 with TRBJ1-5, with a possible D match to TRBD1 (5 bases). V lost 5 bases and J lost 2, with 16 bases in between. This CDR3 is 16 amino acids long. CDR1 is LNHDA and CDR2 is SQIVND in the germline V gene (reference sequence). This CDR3 reads CASSVLVGQGNQPQHF. The CDR3 nucleotides are TGTGCCAGTAGTGTCCTTGTGGGGCAAGGCAATCAGCCCCAGCATTTT.

This clone rates as medium-sized. The rearrangement uses TRBV11-3 and TRBJ2-5; possible D gene TRBD1, 5 bases. Trimming cost V 6 bases and J 2 bases, with 16 bases left between them. The CDR3 has 15 amino acids. Germline CDR1 reads SGHNT; CDR2 reads YENEEA. CDR3 in amino acids: CASSPRPGRQETQYF. The CDR3 DNA is TGTGCCAGCAGTCCAAGACCAGGGCGGCAAGAGACCCAGTACTTC.

The genes are TRBV6-8 and TRBJ2-7, with 8 positions matching TRBD2. In germline, CDR1 is MNHGY, CDR2 SAAAGT. V was pared by 7 bases and J by 5 bases, with 4 bases of the junction left unmatched. This CDR3 region has 12 residues. The CDR3 DNA sequence: TGTGCCAGCATGGGAGCGGGAGACGAGCAGTACTTC. Its translation is CASMGAGDEQYF.

This clone is medium-sized within its sample. The chain links TRBV6-8 to TRBJ2-3; no clear D. The V gene lost 4 bases and the J gene lost 6 bases, with 20 bases spanning the gap. Germline loops: CDR1 MNHGY, CDR2 SAAAGT. This CDR3 region has 16 residues. Written as DNA, the CDR3 is TGTGCCAGCAGTTCGCTTAAGCATCTCGAGGTGGATACGCAGTATTTT. It specifies CASSSLKHLEVDTQYF.

The chain is built from TRBV9 and TRBJ2-1; 9 bases map to TRBD1. CDR1 SGDLS and CDR2 YYNGEE come from the germline V gene. Germline trimming cut 4 bases from V and 5 bases from J; bases unmatched to any gene: 7. This CDR3 has 15 residues. The CDR3 DNA reads TGTGCCAGCAGCAAACGGACAGGGGTTAACAATGAGCAGTTCTTC. Its protein product is CASSKRTGVNNEQFF.

The chain carries TRBV18 and TRBJ2-4; 8 bases are a match to TRBD1. This CDR3 spans 15 amino acids. Germline loops: CDR1 KGHSH, CDR2 LQKENI. V dropped 0 bases and J dropped 8; count of bases not matched to a gene: 6. CDR3 loop: CASSPPSSQGDIQYF. CDR3 DNA sequence: TGTGCCAGCTCACCACCGTCGTCACAGGGGGACATTCAGTACTTC.

This clone was detected a few times. V and J are TRBV28 and TRBJ2-1, with 8 bases that match TRBD1. Germline CDR1 reads MDHEN; CDR2 reads SYDVKM. The CDR3 runs 15 residues. The J segment lost 6 bases and the V segment lost 6 bases, leaving 10 bases of the junction unmatched. CDR3 bases: TGTGCCAGCAGATTCTTGGACAGGGACGGCAATGAGCAGTTCTTC. This codes for CASRFLDRDGNEQFF.